This T cell receptor beta chain was recorded in a study of breast tumors, draining lymph nodes, adjacent tissues. The study's findings and limits: The lymph node origin of tumor T cells was framed as consistent with a hypothesis, not demonstrated. Compared with basal-like, luminal-like tumors shared significantly more repertoire with nontumor tissue.

TCRdb used MiXCR to reprocess the multiplex PCR reads, holding one entry per CDR3 protein. This sample carries more than 250,000 distinct CDR3 sequences, 30% of them seen once, and the ten largest clones take around 1.1%. This clonotype was seen only a few times. Its antigen is currently unknown. The germline gene is not matched at one end of the junction; a read error may be the cause. Germline lookup yields CDR1 MRHNA and CDR2 SNTAGT. The CDR3 has 17 residues. Axillary draining lymph nodes of breast cancer patients supplied the node samples. The genes are TRBV6-4 and TRBJ2-7, with TRBD2 matching 12 bases. The source of this sequence is a female donor with breast cancer. Some clones in this sample may be carry-over from other donors' samples. Source material: axillary lymph node tissue. CDR3 region: CASSHSETSGSSYEQYF. The DNA of the CDR3 is TGTGCCAGCAGTCACTCCGAGACTAGCGGGAGCTCCTACGAGCAGTACTTC.